The clone carrying this T cell receptor (beta chain) turned up a few times. Its antigen is not known. Individual cDNA molecules received unique molecular identifiers during library preparation. From the 5' RACE reads, TCRdb called clonotypes with MiXCR, one entry per CDR3 protein. There are some 57,000 distinct CDR3 sequences in the sample; roughly 12% occur only once, and approximately 4.8% lies in the top ten. V was clipped by 1 base and J by 0 bases, with 11 bases between them. Germline V CDR1 and CDR2: SGHRS, YFSETQ. The CDR3 length is 16 residues. This sample was included in a study of early T cells in non-severe SARS-CoV-2 infection. Overall study context: Sequenced bulk RNA came from whole blood that was unsorted, and chains were unpaired. General study results and limits: Anti-spike CD8 responses were favored in VDJdb matching, and private and CD4 specificities were missed.

The chain couples TRBV5-1 to TRBJ2-1, with D uncertain. The clonotype was recovered from an adult who was a healthcare worker with PCR-confirmed SARS-CoV-2 infection or an uninfected control (not recorded which). Sequencing was carried out using whole blood. The CDR3 region has the DNA TGCGCCAGCAGCTTGATGTCGGTGACCTCCTACAATGAGCAGTTCTTC. This codes for CASSLMSVTSYNEQFF.